A single sample gave rise to the 25 T cell receptor beta chains below, sequenced in a study of metastatic and nonmetastatic thyroid tumors. With MiXCR, TCRdb called clones anew from the PCR reads. The table has about 15,000 clones, roughly 21% seen once. No patient had received any treatment before thyroid surgery. The sequenced sample was tumor tissue. The source is a female donor with papillary thyroid cancer or a benign thyroid nodule (not recorded which). Some clones in this sample may be carry-over from other donors' samples.

The genes are TRBV6-4 and TRBJ1-5; unclear D gene. Trimming cost V 0 bases and J 4 bases, with 16 bases left between them. This CDR3 contains 17 residues. The V gene's germline CDR1 is MRHNA and CDR2 SNTAGT. The CDR3 DNA is TGTGCCAGCAGTGACTCGGCTCAAGGACCACCGAATCAGCCCCAGCATTTT. Translated, it gives CASSDSAQGPPNQPQHF.

This clone was picked up one time. The V call is TRBV7-6, the J call TRBJ2-7; tentative D call: TRBD2 (6 bases). Looked up from germline, CDR1 is SGHVS and CDR2 is FNYEAQ. The CDR3 runs 19 residues. Trimming shortened V by 6 bases and J by 1 base, and 28 bases separated the two germline ends. The CDR3 is CASRDPWMYCGKVSYEQYF. For the CDR3, the DNA is TGTGCCAGCAGAGACCCCTGGATGTATTGCGGGAAGGTTTCCTACGAGCAGTACTTC.

This clone was seen many times. The V call is TRBV9, the J call TRBJ2-1; D might be TRBD1 (5 bases). The CDR3 covers 15 residues. V shed 3 bases and J shed 0 bases, with 10 bases lying between them. Germline V gene data show CDR1 as SGDLS and CDR2 as YYNGEE. CDR3 DNA: TGTGCCAGCAGCGAAACAGGAATCTCCTACAATGAGCAGTTCTTC. Translation gives CASSETGISYNEQFF.

In its sample, this clone was seen a few times. This chain joins TRBV19 and TRBJ2-3, with D perhaps matching TRBD2 (5 bases). V lost 7 bases, J lost 0 bases, and 11 bases lay in between. The V gene's germline CDR1 is LNHDA and CDR2 SQIVND (reference sequence). This CDR3 region has 14 residues. CDR3 amino acids: CASKGATSTDTQYF. The CDR3 DNA reads TGTGCCAGTAAGGGAGCGACTAGCACAGATACGCAGTATTTT. Looking up the rest from reference TRBV19 and TRBJ2-3 gives the full variable domain: DGGITQSPKYLFRKEGQNVTLSCEQNLNHDAMYWYRQDPGQGLRLIYYSQIVNDFQKGDIAEGYSVSREKKESFPLTVTSAQKNPTAFYLCASKGATSTDTQYFGPGTRLTVL.

The rearrangement links TRBV5-1 to TRBJ2-7; 10 bases align to TRBD2. Looked up from germline, CDR1 is SGHRS and CDR2 is YFSETQ. CDR3 length: 15 amino acids. With 2 bases clipped from V and 4 bases from J, the junction kept 6 bases outside the gene matches. Here the CDR3 DNA reads TGCGCCAGCAGCTTATACGGGACTAGCGAGTACGAGCAGTACTTC. Translation: CASSLYGTSEYEQYF.

This clone was found many times. The chain couples TRBV9 to TRBJ2-2; TRBD1 might be the D (5 bases). Trimming removed 0 bases at V and 6 bases at J, with 21 bases between. CDR1 and CDR2 (germline): SGDLS, YYNGEE. The length of the CDR3 is 18 residues. In DNA, the CDR3 is TGTGCCAGCAGCGTAGACAGGTTCGGCAGGAGAGTCCCCGGGGAGCTGTTTTTT. Residues: CASSVDRFGRRVPGELFF.

The chain couples TRBV9 to TRBJ2-3, with D perhaps matching TRBD2 (6 bases). The germline gives CDR1 SGDLS, CDR2 YYNGEE. V was clipped by 0 bases and J by 4 bases, with 15 bases between them. This CDR3 contains 16 residues. The CDR3 DNA sequence: TGTGCCAGCAGCGTAGGGGTAGCGGATGCCGCAGATACGCAGTATTTT. Translated: CASSVGVADAADTQYF. The whole variable domain, filled in from reference TRBV9 and TRBJ2-3, reads DSGVTQTPKHLITATGQRVTLRCSPRSGDLSVYWYQQSLDQGLQFLIQYYNGEERAKGNILERFSAQQFPDLHSELNLSSLELGDSALYFCASSVGVADAADTQYFGPGTRLTVL.

In this sample, this clone turned up many times. Other DNA sequences within the sample encode an identical CDR3. In DNA form, the CDR3 reads TGTGCCAGCAGCCCGGCGGGAATTCGGGAAGAGACCCAGTACTTC. It translates to CASSPAGIREETQYF. The chain combines TRBV3-1 with TRBJ2-5; D possibly corresponds to TRBD2 (6 bases). CDR1 is LGHDT, CDR2 YNNKEL, per germline (reference sequence). The CDR3 has 15 amino acids. Between the trimmed V and J ends, which lost 4 bases and 3 bases, there was a span of 15 bases.

The rearrangement uses TRBV5-1 and TRBJ1-3, with D maybe TRBD1 (5 bases). The CDR3 totals 17 residues. V gave up 1 base and J gave up 0 bases, with 14 bases separating them. Germline V lookup: CDR1 SGHRS, CDR2 YFSETQ. Here the CDR3 reads CASSLRGVLSSGNTIYF. The CDR3 nucleotides read TGCGCCAGCAGCTTGAGGGGAGTCTTATCCTCTGGAAACACCATATATTTT.

By proportion, this clone is medium-sized. V is TRBV20-1 and J is TRBJ2-2; weak D call: TRBD1 (6 bases). V lost 5 bases and J lost 7, with 17 bases in between. The CDR3 runs to 14 residues. Germline CDR1 reads DFQATT; CDR2 reads SNEGSKA (reference sequence). CDR3 loop: CSAGRPGADGELFF. The DNA for the CDR3 is TGCAGTGCTGGACGTCCAGGGGCGGACGGGGAGCTGTTTTTT.

Only one count was recorded for this clone. CDR3 nucleotide sequence: TGTGCCAGCAGCGACCAAGTCAAAGCGGGAAATAATGAGCAGTTCTTC. Translation: CASSDQVKAGNNEQFF. The genes are TRBV3-1 and TRBJ2-1; 7 positions match TRBD2. The CDR3 runs 16 residues. The ends lost 5 bases at V and 7 bases at J; junction bases unmatched: 14. Germline V gives CDR1 LGHDT, CDR2 YNNKEL (reference sequence).

The chain combines TRBV5-1 with TRBJ2-5; TRBD2 matches 16 bases. The germline CDR1 and CDR2 sequences are SGHRS and YFSETQ. The CDR3 runs 18 residues. The ends lost 3 bases at V and 5 bases at J; junction bases unmatched: 10. The CDR3 DNA reads as TGCGCCAGCAGCTCGGGACTAGCGGGAGGGTTAGGATGGGAGACCCAGTACTTC. Protein sequence: CASSSGLAGGLGWETQYF.

The chain recombines TRBV7-3 with TRBJ1-2; TRBD1 aligns across 11 bases. Germline loops: CDR1 SGHTA, CDR2 FQGTGA. This CDR3 has 15 residues. Germline trimming cut 2 bases from V and 4 bases from J; bases unmatched to any gene: 3. Here the CDR3 DNA reads TGTGCCAGCAGCTTAGATGGGACAGGGGGCTATGGCTACACCTTC. Its protein product is CASSLDGTGGYGYTF.

This clone was detected only a few times. The junction departs from the called germline gene at one end, perhaps through a read error. V is TRBV19 and J is TRBJ2-7; TRBD1 is a possible D gene (5 bases). Germline CDR1 LNHDA, CDR2 SQIVND (reference sequence). CDR3 length: 14 residues. CDR3 sequence (DNA): TGTGCCAGTAGTAGCAGCTTTACAGGTTTCGAGAAGTACTTC. Translating gives CASSSSFTGFEKYF.

This clone was recorded a few times. CDR3 loop: CANSKPIREQQYF. The CDR3 DNA follows: TGTGCCAACAGCAAACCGATCCGGGAGCAGCAGTACTTC. The chain is built from TRBV27 and TRBJ2-7, with a tentative D call TRBD2 (6 bases). CDR1 and CDR2 (germline): MNHEY, SMNVEV (reference sequence). The V and J ends lost 10 bases and 8 bases respectively, with 21 bases between them. The CDR3 spans 13 residues.

V is TRBV12-3 or TRBV12-4 and J is TRBJ2-7; possible D gene TRBD1, 5 bases. This CDR3 has 14 amino acids. Trimming removed 6 bases from V and 0 bases from J, with 12 bases in between. CDR3 sequence reads: CASRPGTGSYEQYF. The CDR3 DNA sequence: TGTGCCAGCAGACCCGGTACAGGCTCCTACGAGCAGTACTTC.

In the case of this clone: It may be a read error: a sequence one base away is much more abundant. The chain uses TRBV19 and TRBJ1-3, with TRBD1 matching over 9 bases. Germline lookup yields CDR1 LNHDA and CDR2 SQIVND (reference sequence). The CDR3 covers 16 residues. CDR3 in amino acids: CAGTPGTGKTGNTVYF. As DNA, the CDR3 is TGTGCCGGTACCCCCGGGACAGGGAAGACTGGAAACACCGTATATTTT.

In this sample, this clone turned up many times. The gene calls are TRBV10-3 and TRBJ2-3; D is ambiguous. Trimming removed 10 bases at V and 2 bases at J, with 25 bases between. The CDR3 is made up of 17 amino acids. Germline loops: CDR1 ENHRY, CDR2 SYGVKD. Written as DNA, the CDR3 is TGTGCCACCAAGATGGGTGAGGACCTAACTCTCACAGATACGCAGTATTTT. Its protein is CATKMGEDLTLTDTQYF.

This chain uses TRBV30 with TRBJ2-7, with TRBD1 identical over 7 bases. V lost 0 bases to trimming and J lost 4 bases; unmatched junction nucleotides: 6. The V gene's germline CDR1 is GTSNPN and CDR2 SVGIG (reference sequence). CDR3 size: 14 residues. The CDR3 is CAWSVSGTAYEQYF. The CDR3 DNA is TGTGCCTGGAGTGTGTCCGGGACAGCGTACGAGCAGTACTTC.

The genes are TRBV20-1 and TRBJ2-7; TRBD1 agrees at 8 bases. The V gene's germline CDR1 is DFQATT and CDR2 SNEGSKA (reference sequence). Trimming removed 5 bases from V and 5 bases from J; junction bases left unmatched: 11. This CDR3 contains 14 residues. In nucleotides, the CDR3 is TGCAGTGCTTCAAGAGCCGACAGGGGCCACGAGCAGTACTTC. It specifies CSASRADRGHEQYF.

The chain links TRBV5-1 to TRBJ2-7; D is possibly TRBD1 (5 bases). Trimming removed 1 base from V and 6 bases from J, with 14 bases in between. The CDR3 sequence is 14 residues long. Germline CDR1 SGHRS, CDR2 YFSETQ. This CDR3 reads CASSLWQGSSEQYF. DNA of the CDR3: TGCGCCAGCAGCTTGTGGCAGGGCTCGTCCGAGCAGTACTTC.

Ten or more counts support this clone. This chain links TRBV6-1 with TRBJ1-4, with D possibly matching TRBD1 (6 bases). From germline, CDR1 is MNHNS and CDR2 SASEGT. V lost 7 bases and J 4 bases, leaving 22 bases between the germline ends. The CDR3 runs 17 residues. The CDR3 loop is CASNADRLGPYNEKLFF. The DNA of the CDR3 is TGTGCCAGCAACGCAGACAGGTTAGGGCCTTATAATGAAAAACTGTTTTTT.

J is TRBJ2-1 and V is TRBV9; 8 bases fit TRBD2. The length of the CDR3 is 16 residues. The V gene end was trimmed by 4 bases and the J gene end by 5 bases; junction bases not matched to a gene: 11. From germline, CDR1 is SGDLS and CDR2 YYNGEE. The CDR3 reads CASSSRTSTIHNEQFF. The CDR3 coding sequence is TGTGCCAGCAGCTCTAGGACTAGCACCATTCACAATGAGCAGTTCTTC.

CDR3 sequence: CASSEQGGKNEKLFF. The DNA of the CDR3 is TGTGCCAGCAGTGAACAGGGGGGGAAGAATGAAAAACTGTTTTTT. The chain carries TRBV2 and TRBJ1-4; TRBD1 matches at 7 bases. CDR3 length: 15 amino acids. V was clipped by 2 bases and J by 5 bases; unmatched bases: 5. Germline-derived CDR1 and CDR2 are SNHLY and FYNNEI.

This clone was observed a handful of times. V and J are TRBV27 and TRBJ2-7; 8 nucleotides line up with TRBD1. Looked up from germline, CDR1 is MNHEY and CDR2 is SMNVEV (reference sequence). Losses at the gene ends were 3 bases for V and 2 bases for J; bases not matched to a gene: 3. The CDR3 contains 14 residues. CDR3 protein: CASSLKQGAYEQYF. The CDR3 bases are TGTGCCAGCAGTTTGAAACAGGGGGCCTACGAGCAGTACTTC.